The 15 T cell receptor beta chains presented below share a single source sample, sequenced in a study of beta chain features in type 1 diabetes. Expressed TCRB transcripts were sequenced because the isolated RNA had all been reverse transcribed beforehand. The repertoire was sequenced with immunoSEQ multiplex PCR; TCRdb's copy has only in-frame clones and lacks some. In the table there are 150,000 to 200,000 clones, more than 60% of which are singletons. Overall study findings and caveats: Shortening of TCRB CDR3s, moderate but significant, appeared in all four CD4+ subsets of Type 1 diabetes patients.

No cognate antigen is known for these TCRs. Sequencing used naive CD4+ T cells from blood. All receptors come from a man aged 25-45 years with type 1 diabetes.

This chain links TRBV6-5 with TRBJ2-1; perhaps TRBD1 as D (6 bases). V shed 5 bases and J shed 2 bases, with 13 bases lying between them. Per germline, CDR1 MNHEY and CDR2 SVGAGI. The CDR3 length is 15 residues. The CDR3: CASSLGGQTYNEQFF. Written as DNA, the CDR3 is TGTGCCAGCAGTCTGGGCGGACAGACCTACAATGAGCAGTTCTTC.

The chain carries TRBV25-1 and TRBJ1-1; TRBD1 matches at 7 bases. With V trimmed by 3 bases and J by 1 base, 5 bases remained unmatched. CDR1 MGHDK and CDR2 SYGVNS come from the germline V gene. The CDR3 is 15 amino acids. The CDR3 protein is CASSDPAGGNTEAFF. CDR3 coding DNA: TGTGCCAGCAGTGACCCTGCAGGGGGGAACACTGAAGCTTTCTTT.

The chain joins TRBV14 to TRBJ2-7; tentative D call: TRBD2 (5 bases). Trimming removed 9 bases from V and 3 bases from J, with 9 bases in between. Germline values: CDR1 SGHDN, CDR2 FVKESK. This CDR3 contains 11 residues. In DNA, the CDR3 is TGTGCCAGGCCTAGCTACTACGAGCAGTACTTC. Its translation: CARPSYYEQYF.

CDR3 in amino acids: CASSLRAGPYEQYF. The CDR3 DNA reads as TGTGCCAGCAGCTTACGTGCGGGCCCCTACGAGCAGTACTTC. The genes are TRBV7-2 and TRBJ2-7, with D perhaps TRBD2 (5 bases). From germline, CDR1 is SGHTA and CDR2 FQGNSA. The CDR3 consists of 14 residues. The ends were cut back, 2 bases at V and 2 bases at J, with 10 bases in the middle.

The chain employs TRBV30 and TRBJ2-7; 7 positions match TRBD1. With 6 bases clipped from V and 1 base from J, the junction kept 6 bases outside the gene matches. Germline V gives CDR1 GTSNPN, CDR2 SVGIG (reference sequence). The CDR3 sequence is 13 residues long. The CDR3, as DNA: TGTGCCTGCCGTTCGACAGGGTCCTACGAGCAGTACTTC. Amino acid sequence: CACRSTGSYEQYF.

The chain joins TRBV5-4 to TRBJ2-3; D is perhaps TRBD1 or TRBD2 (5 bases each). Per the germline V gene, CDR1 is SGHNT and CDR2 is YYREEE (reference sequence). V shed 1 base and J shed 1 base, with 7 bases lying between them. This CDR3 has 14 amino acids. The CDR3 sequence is CASSLMGGTDTQYF. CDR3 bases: TGTGCCAGCAGCTTGATGGGGGGCACAGATACGCAGTATTTT.

The chain's CDR3 is CATSGYSNQPQHF. The DNA for the CDR3 is TGTGCCACCAGCGGATATAGCAATCAGCCCCAGCATTTT. The chain joins TRBV15 to TRBJ1-5; D unresolved. The length of the CDR3 is 13 residues. The germline V and J ends were trimmed by 5 bases and 0 bases, with 5 bases remaining between them. Germline V gene data show CDR1 as LNHNV and CDR2 as YYDKDF (reference sequence).

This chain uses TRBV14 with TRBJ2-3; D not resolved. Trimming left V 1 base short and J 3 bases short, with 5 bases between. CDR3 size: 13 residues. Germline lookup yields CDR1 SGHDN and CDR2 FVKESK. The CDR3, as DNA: TGTGCCAGCAGCCAAGTTTTGACAGATACGCAGTATTTT. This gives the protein CASSQVLTDTQYF.

The CDR3 bases are TGTGCCACCAGCAGCGGGACAGAAAAGAGAATGGCCCAGTACTTC. The encoded protein is CATSSGTEKRMAQYF. The V and J genes are TRBV15 and TRBJ2-5; 7 nucleotides match TRBD1. The CDR3 covers 15 residues. Trimming at V came to 3 bases and at J to 9 bases, leaving 13 bases not matched to a gene. Germline V CDR1 and CDR2: LNHNV, YYDKDF (reference sequence).

The CDR3 coding sequence is TGTGCCAGCAGCCCGCACGAAGGGACCCAGTACTTC. Residues: CASSPHEGTQYF. This rearrangement joins TRBV9 to TRBJ2-5; D is undetermined. Deletions cut 4 bases from V and 7 bases from J, with 11 bases between. The CDR3 is 12 residues long. Germline V gene data show CDR1 as SGDLS and CDR2 as YYNGEE. The full variable domain, with the rest looked up from reference TRBV9 and TRBJ2-5, is DSGVTQTPKHLITATGQRVTLRCSPRSGDLSVYWYQQSLDQGLQFLIQYYNGEERAKGNILERFSAQQFPDLHSELNLSSLELGDSALYFCASSPHEGTQYFGPGTRLLVL.

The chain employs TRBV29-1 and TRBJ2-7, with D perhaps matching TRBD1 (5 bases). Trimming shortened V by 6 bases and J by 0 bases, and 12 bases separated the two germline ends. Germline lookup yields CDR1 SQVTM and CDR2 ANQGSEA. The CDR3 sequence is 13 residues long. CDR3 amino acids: CSVLGDFSYEQYF. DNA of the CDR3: TGCAGCGTCTTAGGGGATTTCTCCTACGAGCAGTACTTC.

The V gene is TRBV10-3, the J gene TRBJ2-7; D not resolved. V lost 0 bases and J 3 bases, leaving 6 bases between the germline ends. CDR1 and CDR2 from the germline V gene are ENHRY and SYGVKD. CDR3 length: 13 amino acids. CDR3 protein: CAISESGIYEQYF. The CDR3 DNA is TGTGCCATCAGTGAGTCGGGGATCTACGAGCAGTACTTC.

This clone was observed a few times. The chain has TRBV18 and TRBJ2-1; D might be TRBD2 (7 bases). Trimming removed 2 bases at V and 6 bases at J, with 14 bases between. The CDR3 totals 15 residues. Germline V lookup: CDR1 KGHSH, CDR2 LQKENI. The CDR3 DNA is TGTGCCAGCTCACCAGGCACAGGGAGGGGCAATGAGCAGTTCTTC. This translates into CASSPGTGRGNEQFF. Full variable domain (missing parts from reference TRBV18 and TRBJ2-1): NAGVMQNPRHLVRRRGQEARLRCSPMKGHSHVYWYRQLPEEGLKFMVYLQKENIIDESGMPKERFSAEFPKEGPSILRIQQVVRGDSAAYFCASSPGTGRGNEQFFGPGTRLTVL.

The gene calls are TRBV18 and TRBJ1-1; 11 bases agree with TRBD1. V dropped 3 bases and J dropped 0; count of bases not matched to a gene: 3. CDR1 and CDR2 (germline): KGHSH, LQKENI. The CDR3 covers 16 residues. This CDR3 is CASSPEDRGLNTEAFF. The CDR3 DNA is TGTGCCAGCTCACCTGAGGACAGGGGGCTGAACACTGAAGCTTTCTTT.

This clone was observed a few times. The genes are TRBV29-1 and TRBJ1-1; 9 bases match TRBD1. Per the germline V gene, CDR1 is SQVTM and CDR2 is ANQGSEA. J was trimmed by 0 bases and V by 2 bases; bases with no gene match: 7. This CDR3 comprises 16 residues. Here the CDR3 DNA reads TGCAGCGTTGAAATCGGGACAGGGCTGGTGAACACTGAAGCTTTCTTT. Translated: CSVEIGTGLVNTEAFF.